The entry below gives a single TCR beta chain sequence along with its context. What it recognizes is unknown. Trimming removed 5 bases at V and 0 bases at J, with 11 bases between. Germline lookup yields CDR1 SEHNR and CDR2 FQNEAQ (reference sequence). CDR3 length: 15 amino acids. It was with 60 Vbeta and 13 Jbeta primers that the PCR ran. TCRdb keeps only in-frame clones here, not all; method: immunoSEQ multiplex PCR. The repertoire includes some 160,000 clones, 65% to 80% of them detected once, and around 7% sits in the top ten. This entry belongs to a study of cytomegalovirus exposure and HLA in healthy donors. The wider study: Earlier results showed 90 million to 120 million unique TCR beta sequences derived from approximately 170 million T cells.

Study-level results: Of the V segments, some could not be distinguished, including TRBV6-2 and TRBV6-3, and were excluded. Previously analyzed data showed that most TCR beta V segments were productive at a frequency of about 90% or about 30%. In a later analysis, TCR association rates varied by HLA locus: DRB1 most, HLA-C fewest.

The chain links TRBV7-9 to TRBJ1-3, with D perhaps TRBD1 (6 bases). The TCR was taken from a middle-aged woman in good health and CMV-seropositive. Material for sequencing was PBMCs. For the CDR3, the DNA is TGTGCCAGCAGCACCGACAGGAACTCTGGAAACACCATATATTTT. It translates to CASSTDRNSGNTIYF.